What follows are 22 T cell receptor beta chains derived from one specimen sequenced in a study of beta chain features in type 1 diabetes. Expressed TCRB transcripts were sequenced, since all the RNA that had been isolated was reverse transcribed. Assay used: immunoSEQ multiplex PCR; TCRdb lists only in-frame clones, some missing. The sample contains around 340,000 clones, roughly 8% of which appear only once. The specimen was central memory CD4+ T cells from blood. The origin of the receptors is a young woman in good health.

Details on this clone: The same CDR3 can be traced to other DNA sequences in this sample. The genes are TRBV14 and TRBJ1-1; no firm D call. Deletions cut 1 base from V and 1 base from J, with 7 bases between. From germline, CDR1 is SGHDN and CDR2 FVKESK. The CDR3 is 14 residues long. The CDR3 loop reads CASSQVAGNTEAFF. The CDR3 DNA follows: TGTGCCAGCAGCCAAGTGGCAGGGAACACTGAAGCTTTCTTT.

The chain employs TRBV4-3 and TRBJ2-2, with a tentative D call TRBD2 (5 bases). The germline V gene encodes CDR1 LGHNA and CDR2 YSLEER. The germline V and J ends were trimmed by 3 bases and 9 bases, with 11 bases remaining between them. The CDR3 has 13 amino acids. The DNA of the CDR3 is TGCGCCAGCAGCCACAAACGGGGTTGGGAGCTGTTTTTT. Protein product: CASSHKRGWELFF.

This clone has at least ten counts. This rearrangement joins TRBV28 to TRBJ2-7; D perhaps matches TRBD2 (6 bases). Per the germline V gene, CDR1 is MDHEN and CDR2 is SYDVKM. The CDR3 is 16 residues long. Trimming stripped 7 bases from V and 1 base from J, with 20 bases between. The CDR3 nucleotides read TGTGCCAGCACAAGAGGCGGCGGGAAAAGGTCCTACGAGCAGTACTTC. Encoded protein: CASTRGGGKRSYEQYF.

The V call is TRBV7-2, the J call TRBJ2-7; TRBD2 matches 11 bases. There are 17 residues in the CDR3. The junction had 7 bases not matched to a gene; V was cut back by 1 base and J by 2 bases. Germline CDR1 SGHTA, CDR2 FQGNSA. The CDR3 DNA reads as TGTGCCAGCAGCTTAGTGGCGGGACTAGCGGTTCCCTACGAGCAGTACTTC. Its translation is CASSLVAGLAVPYEQYF. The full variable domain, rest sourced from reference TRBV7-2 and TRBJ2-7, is GAGVSQSPSNKVTEKGKDVELRCDPISGHTALYWYRQSLGQGLEFLIYFQGNSAPDKSGLPSDRFSAERTGGSVSTLTIQRTQQEDSAVYLCASSLVAGLAVPYEQYFGPGTRLTVT.

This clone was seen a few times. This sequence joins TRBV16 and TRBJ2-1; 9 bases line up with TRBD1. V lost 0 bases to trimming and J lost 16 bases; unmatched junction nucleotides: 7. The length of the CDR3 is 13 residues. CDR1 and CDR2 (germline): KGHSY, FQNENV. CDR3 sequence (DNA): TGTGCCAGCAGCCAATCTTCGGACAGGGGACCCTTCTTC. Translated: CASSQSSDRGPFF. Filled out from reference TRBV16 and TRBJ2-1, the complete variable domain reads GEEVAQTPKHLVRGEGQKAKLYCAPIKGHSYVFWYQQVLKNEFKFLISFQNENVFDETGMPKERFSAKCLPNSPCSLEIQATKLEDSAVYFCASSQSSDRGPFFGPGTRLTVL.

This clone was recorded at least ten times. CDR3 loop: CASSGQDKETQYF. Written as DNA, the CDR3 is TGTGCCAGCAGCGGACAGGATAAAGAGACCCAGTACTTC. The chain recombines TRBV2 with TRBJ2-5; 7 bases are shared with TRBD1. Germline CDR1 reads SNHLY; CDR2 reads FYNNEI. CDR3 size: 13 residues. V dropped 6 bases and J dropped 3; count of bases not matched to a gene: 4.

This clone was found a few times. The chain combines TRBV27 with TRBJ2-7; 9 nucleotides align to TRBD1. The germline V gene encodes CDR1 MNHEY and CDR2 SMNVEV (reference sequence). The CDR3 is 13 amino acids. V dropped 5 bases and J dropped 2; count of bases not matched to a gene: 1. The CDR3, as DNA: TGTGCCAGCAGTCGGACAGGGGCCTACGAGCAGTACTTC. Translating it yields CASSRTGAYEQYF.

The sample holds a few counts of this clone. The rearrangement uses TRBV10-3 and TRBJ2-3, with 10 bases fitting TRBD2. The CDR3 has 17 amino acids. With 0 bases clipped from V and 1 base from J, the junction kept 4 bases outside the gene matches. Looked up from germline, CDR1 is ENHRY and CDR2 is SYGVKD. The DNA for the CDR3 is TGTGCCATCAGTGAGTCGAGAGCGGGAGGGGGCACAGATACGCAGTATTTT. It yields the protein CAISESRAGGGTDTQYF.

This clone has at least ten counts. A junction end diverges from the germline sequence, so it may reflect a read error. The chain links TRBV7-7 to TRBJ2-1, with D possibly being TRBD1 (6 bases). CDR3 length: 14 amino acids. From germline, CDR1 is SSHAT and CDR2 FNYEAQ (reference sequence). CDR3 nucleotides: TGTGCTAGCAGCTCCGGGACACGAGGAAATGAGCAGTTCTTC. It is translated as CASSSGTRGNEQFF.

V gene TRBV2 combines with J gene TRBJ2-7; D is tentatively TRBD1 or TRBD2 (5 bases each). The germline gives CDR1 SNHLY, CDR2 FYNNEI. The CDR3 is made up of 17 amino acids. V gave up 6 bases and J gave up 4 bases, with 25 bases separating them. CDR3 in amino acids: CASRAIATGRGVYEQYF. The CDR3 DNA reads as TGTGCCAGCAGGGCTATCGCCACAGGACGAGGGGTTTACGAGCAGTACTTC.

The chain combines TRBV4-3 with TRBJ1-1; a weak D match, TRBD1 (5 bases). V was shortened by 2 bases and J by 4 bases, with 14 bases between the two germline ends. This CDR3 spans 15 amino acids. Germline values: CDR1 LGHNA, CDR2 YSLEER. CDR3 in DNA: TGCGCCAGCAGCCAACCTCAGGGAGGAATCACTGAAGCTTTCTTT. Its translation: CASSQPQGGITEAFF.

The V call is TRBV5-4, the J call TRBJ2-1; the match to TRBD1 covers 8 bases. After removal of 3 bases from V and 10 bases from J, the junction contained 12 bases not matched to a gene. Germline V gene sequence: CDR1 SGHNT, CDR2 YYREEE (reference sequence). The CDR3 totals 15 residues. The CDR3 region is CASSSAGQVKEEQFF. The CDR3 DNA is TGTGCCAGCAGCTCGGCGGGACAGGTAAAAGAAGAGCAGTTCTTC.

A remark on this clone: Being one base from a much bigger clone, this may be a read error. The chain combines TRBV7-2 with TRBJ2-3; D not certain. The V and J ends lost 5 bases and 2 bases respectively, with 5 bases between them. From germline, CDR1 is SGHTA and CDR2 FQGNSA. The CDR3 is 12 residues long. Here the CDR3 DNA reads TGTGCCAGCAGCCCCTTCACAGATACGCAGTATTTT. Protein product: CASSPFTDTQYF. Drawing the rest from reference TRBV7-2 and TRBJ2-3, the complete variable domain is GAGVSQSPSNKVTEKGKDVELRCDPISGHTALYWYRQSLGQGLEFLIYFQGNSAPDKSGLPSDRFSAERTGGSVSTLTIQRTQQEDSAVYLCASSPFTDTQYFGPGTRLTVL.

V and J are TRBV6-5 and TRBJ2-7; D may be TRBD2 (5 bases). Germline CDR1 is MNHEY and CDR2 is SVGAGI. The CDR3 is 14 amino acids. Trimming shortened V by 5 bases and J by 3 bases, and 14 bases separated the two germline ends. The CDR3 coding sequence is TGTGCCAGCAGTGAAGTTCCTAGCTTCTACGAGCAGTACTTC. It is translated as CASSEVPSFYEQYF.

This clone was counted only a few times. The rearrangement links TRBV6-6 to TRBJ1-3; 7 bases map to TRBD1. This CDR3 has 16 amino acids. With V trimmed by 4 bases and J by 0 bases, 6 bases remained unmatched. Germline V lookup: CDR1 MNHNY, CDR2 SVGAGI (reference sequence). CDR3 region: CASSFGQASSGNTIYF. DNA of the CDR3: TGTGCCAGCAGTTTTGGACAGGCGAGCTCTGGAAACACCATATATTTT.

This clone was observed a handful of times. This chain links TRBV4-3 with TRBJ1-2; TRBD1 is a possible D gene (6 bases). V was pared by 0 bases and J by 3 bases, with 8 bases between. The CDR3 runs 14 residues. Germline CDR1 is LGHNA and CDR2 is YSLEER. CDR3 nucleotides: TGCGCCAGCAGCCAAGATGCAGGGGACTATGGCTACACCTTC. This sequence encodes CASSQDAGDYGYTF.

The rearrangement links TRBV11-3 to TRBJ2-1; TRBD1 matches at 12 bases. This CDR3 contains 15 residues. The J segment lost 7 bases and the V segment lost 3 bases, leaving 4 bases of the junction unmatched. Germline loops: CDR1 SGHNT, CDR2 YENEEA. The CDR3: CASSLGQGARNEQFF. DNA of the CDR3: TGTGCCAGCAGCTTGGGACAGGGGGCAAGGAATGAGCAGTTCTTC.

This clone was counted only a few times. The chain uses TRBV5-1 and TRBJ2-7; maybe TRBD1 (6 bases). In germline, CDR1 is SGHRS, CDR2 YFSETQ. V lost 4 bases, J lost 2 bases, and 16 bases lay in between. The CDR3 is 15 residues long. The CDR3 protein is CASSPEQGSPYEQYF. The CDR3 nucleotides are TGCGCCAGCAGCCCCGAACAGGGAAGTCCCTACGAGCAGTACTTC. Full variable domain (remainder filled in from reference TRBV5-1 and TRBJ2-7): KAGVTQTPRYLIKTRGQQVTLSCSPISGHRSVSWYQQTPGQGLQFLFEYFSETQRNKGNFPGRFSGRQFSNSRSEMNVSTLELGDSALYLCASSPEQGSPYEQYFGPGTRLTVT.

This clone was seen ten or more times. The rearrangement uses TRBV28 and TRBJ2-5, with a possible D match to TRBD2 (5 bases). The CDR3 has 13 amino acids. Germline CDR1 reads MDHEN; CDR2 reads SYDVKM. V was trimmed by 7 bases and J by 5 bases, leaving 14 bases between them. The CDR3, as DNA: TGTGCCAGCAACGAGGGAGTGCGGGAGACCCAGTACTTC. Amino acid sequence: CASNEGVRETQYF.

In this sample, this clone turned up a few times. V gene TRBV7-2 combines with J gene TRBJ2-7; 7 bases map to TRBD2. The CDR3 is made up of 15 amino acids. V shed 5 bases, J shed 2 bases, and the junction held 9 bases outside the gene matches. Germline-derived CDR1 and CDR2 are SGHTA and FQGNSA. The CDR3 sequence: CASSRTGLEAYEQYF. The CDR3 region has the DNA TGTGCCAGCAGCCGTACCGGACTAGAAGCCTACGAGCAGTACTTC.

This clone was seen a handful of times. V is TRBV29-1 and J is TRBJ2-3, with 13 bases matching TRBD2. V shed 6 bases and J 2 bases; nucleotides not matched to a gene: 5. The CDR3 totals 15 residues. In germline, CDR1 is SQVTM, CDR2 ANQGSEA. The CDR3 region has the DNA TGCAGCGTCCCCGGGACTAGCGGGATCACAGATACGCAGTATTTT. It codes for CSVPGTSGITDTQYF.

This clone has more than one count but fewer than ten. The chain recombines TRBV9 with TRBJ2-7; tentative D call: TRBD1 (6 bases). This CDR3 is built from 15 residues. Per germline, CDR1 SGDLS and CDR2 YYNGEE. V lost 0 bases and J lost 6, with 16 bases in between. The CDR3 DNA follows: TGTGCCAGCAGCGTAGAGGGCAGACAGGATACCGAGCAGTACTTC. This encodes CASSVEGRQDTEQYF.